One and the same sample provided the 10 T cell receptor beta chains below, sequenced in a study of glioma-infiltrating T cells. TCR alpha and beta CDR3 regions were amplified from RNA using iRepertoire nested multiplex PCR. TCRdb fed the multiplex PCR reads into MiXCR, producing one record per CDR3 protein. Seen here are approximately 110,000 distinct CDR3 sequences, approximately 23% observed once, and the top ten hold roughly 15%. The sample was glioma tissue, nonneoplastic brain tissue, or PBMCs (not recorded which). The receptors here all came from a human donor with low-grade glioma or glioblastoma, undergoing nonglioma brain surgery, or in good health (not recorded which).

There are many counts of this clonotype. The V call is TRBV6-1, the J call TRBJ1-1; 7 bases are a match to TRBD1. This CDR3 comprises 12 residues. V dropped 6 bases and J dropped 5; count of bases not matched to a gene: 3. In germline, CDR1 is MNHNS, CDR2 SASEGT. CDR3 sequence: CASRSGGTEAFF. As DNA, the CDR3 is TGTGCCAGCAGGTCAGGGGGAACTGAAGCTTTCTTT.

This clonotype has a count of ten or more. The CDR3 region has the DNA TGTGCCACCGGGACAGCCACGGGGATGGTGACCCAGTACTTC. This translates into CATGTATGMVTQYF. The chain joins TRBV7-2 to TRBJ2-5; TRBD1 matches 7 bases. CDR1 and CDR2 from the germline V gene are SGHTA and FQGNSA. The CDR3 totals 14 residues. Trimming took 10 bases from V and 7 from J; bases not matched to a gene: 15.

About this clonotype itself: This clone may be a read error of a much larger clone one base away. The chain employs TRBV3-1 and TRBJ2-2; D not resolved. The germline V gene has CDR1 LGHDT and CDR2 YNNKEL (reference sequence). V dropped 4 bases and J dropped 1 base, with 10 bases sitting between them. This CDR3 is built from 15 residues. This chain's CDR3 is CASSPRLGNTGELFF. In DNA, the CDR3 is TGTGCCAGCAGCCCACGCCTTGGGAACACCGGGGAGCTGTTTTTT.

The chain carries TRBV9 and TRBJ2-2; D gene ambiguous. Germline V gene lookup returns CDR1 SGDLS and CDR2 YYNGEE. V lost 4 bases and J 6 bases, leaving 10 bases between the germline ends. The CDR3 sequence is 13 residues long. This chain's CDR3 is CASSRGFAGELFF. In DNA form, the CDR3 reads TGTGCCAGCAGCCGAGGCTTCGCCGGGGAGCTGTTTTTT.

In this sample, this clonotype turned up a few times. CDR3 in DNA: TGTGCCAGCAGTGATGGTCCCTCTATCTCTGGGGCCAACGTCCTGACTTTC. Protein: CASSDGPSISGANVLTF. The rearrangement links TRBV2 to TRBJ2-6; D is unresolved. Germline CDR1 SNHLY, CDR2 FYNNEI. CDR3 length equals 17 residues. V lost 3 bases and J 0 bases, leaving 12 bases between the germline ends.

This clonotype appeared many times. The CDR3 is CASRQAGANVLTF. The CDR3 nucleotides are TGCGCCAGCAGGCAGGCTGGGGCCAACGTCCTGACTTTC. The J gene is TRBJ2-6, the V gene TRBV4-3; unclear D gene. CDR3 length: 13 residues. Per germline, CDR1 LGHNA and CDR2 YSLEER. V was trimmed by 6 bases and J by 2 bases, leaving 5 bases between them.

This clonotype showed up just once. V and J are TRBV7-9 and TRBJ2-3; 12 bases agree with TRBD2. J was trimmed by 3 bases and V by 8 bases; bases with no gene match: 9. There are 16 residues in the CDR3. Per germline, CDR1 SEHNR and CDR2 FQNEAQ (reference sequence). The CDR3 sequence: CASGQGLAGPTDTQYF. The CDR3 DNA reads TGTGCCAGCGGCCAGGGACTAGCGGGCCCTACAGATACGCAGTATTTT.

This clonotype was found many times. This rearrangement joins TRBV7-2 to TRBJ2-5; TRBD2 matches at 7 bases. CDR1 and CDR2 (germline): SGHTA, FQGNSA. There are 14 residues in the CDR3. With 0 bases clipped from V and 4 bases from J, the junction kept 2 bases outside the gene matches. The CDR3 nucleotides are TGTGCCAGCAGCTTAGCGGGAGGGAGAGAGACCCAGTACTTC. As protein: CASSLAGGRETQYF.

This clonotype was recorded many times. V gene TRBV28 combines with J gene TRBJ1-5; a weak D match, TRBD1 (6 bases). CDR3 length equals 12 residues. V was clipped by 5 bases and J by 12 bases, with 14 bases between them. Germline CDR1 MDHEN, CDR2 SYDVKM. CDR3 region: CASSTRQANQHF. CDR3 DNA: TGTGCCAGCAGTACCCGACAGGCTAACCAGCATTTT.

There are many counts of this clonotype. The rearrangement joins TRBV20-1 to TRBJ2-7, with D perhaps matching TRBD2 (5 bases). V was shortened by 2 bases and J by 9 bases, with 14 bases between the two germline ends. The CDR3 loop spans 12 amino acids. CDR1 is DFQATT and CDR2 is SNEGSKA in the germline V gene (reference sequence). CDR3 region: CSARMEMAGQYF. Written as DNA, the CDR3 is TGCAGTGCTAGAATGGAGATGGCGGGGCAGTACTTC.